This TCR beta chain was obtained from a study of T cell responses to AZD1222 COVID-19 vaccine. Notes on the study in general: The repertoires were collected only after the peak T cell response.

Of note for this clone: Antigen: not known.

V lost 2 bases, J lost 6 bases, and 7 bases stayed unmatched. From germline, CDR1 is SGHDT and CDR2 YYEEEE. The CDR3 is 14 amino acids. Measured with immunoSEQ multiplex PCR; TCRdb has only the in-frame clones, and not every one. The table lists roughly 99,000 clones, 70% to 90% of them singletons. The clonotype comes from an adult who received the AZD1222 COVID-19 vaccine. The V gene is TRBV5-6, the J gene TRBJ1-1; 7 bases match TRBD1. The sequenced sample was peripheral blood, obtained 28 days after the second AZD1222 dose. The CDR3 sequence: CASSFETGLPEAFF. CDR3 coding DNA: TGTGCCAGCAGCTTTGAGACAGGGTTGCCTGAAGCTTTCTTT.